The source of this TCR beta chain is a study of molecular identifiers for immune sequencing clone quantification. In the study overall: In replicates, the authors split RNA from approximately 20,000 or 98,000 naive CD8 cells five ways and sequenced four.

CDR3 length: 14 residues. Germline-derived CDR1 and CDR2 are SGHDN and FVKESK. Study outcomes and limitations: Identical TCR molecules sharing a barcode could underestimate highly expanded clone sizes. In CMV-specific effectors, clones above 20 copies held over 97% of molecules; naive, under 1%.

As concerns this clonotype: The antigen is unknown. Its ends do not fully match the called genes, so a read error is possible.

TCRdb re-called the PCR reads with MiXCR, one entry per CDR3 protein. The sample lists 63,000 or so distinct CDR3 sequences, less than 20% occurring once. The sample taken for sequencing was naive CD8+ T cells from blood, with Jurkat cell RNA spiked in. The subset denotes: FACS-sorted CD8+CD4-CCR7+CD45RA+ naive T cells. This sequence joins TRBV14 and TRBJ2-3; tentatively, D is TRBD1 (5 bases). The clonotype comes from a human donor in good health. Some libraries in this study had Jurkat cell RNA spiked in. The CDR3 reads CASSHSMGTGTQYF. The CDR3 region has the DNA TGTGCCAGCAGCCACTCGATGGGCACAGGTACGCAGTATTTT.